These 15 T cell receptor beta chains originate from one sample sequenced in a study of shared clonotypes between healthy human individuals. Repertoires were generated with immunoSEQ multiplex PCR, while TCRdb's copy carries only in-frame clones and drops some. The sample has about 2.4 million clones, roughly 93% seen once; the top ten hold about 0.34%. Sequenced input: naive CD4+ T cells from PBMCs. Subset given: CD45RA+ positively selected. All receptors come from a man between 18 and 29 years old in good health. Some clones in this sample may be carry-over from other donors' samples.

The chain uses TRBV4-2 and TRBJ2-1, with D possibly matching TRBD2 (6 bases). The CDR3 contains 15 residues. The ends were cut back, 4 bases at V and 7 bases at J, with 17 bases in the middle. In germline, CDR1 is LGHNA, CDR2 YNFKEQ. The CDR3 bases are TGTGCCAGCAGCCCCCGGGAGTACGATGGGAATGAGCAGTTCTTC. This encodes CASSPREYDGNEQFF.

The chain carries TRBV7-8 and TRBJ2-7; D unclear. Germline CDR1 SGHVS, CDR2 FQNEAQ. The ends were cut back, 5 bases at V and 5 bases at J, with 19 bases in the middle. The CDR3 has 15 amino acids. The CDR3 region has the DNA TGTGCCAGCAGCCCCGGCTGGCCCAGCGTGGACGAGCAGTACTTC. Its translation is CASSPGWPSVDEQYF. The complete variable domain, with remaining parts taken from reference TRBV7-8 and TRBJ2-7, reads GAGVSQSPRYKVAKRGQDVALRCDPISGHVSLFWYQQALGQGPEFLTYFQNEAQLDKSGLPSDRFFAERPEGSVSTLKIQRTQQEDSAVYLCASSPGWPSVDEQYFGPGTRLTVT.

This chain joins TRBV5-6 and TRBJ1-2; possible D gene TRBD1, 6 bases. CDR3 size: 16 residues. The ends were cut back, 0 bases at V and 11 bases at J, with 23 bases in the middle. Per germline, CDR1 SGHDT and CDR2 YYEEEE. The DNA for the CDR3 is TGTGCCAGCAGCTTGGGGCTCAGGGGCCGGTACCATGAATACACCTTC. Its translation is CASSLGLRGRYHEYTF.

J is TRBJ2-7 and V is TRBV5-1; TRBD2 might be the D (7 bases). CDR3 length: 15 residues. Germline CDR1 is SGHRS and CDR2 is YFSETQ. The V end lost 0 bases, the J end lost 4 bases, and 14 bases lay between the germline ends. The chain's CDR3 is CASSLGLGGGYEQYF. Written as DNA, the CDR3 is TGCGCCAGCAGCTTGGGATTGGGAGGGGGTTACGAGCAGTACTTC. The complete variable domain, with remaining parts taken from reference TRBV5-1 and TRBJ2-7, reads KAGVTQTPRYLIKTRGQQVTLSCSPISGHRSVSWYQQTPGQGLQFLFEYFSETQRNKGNFPGRFSGRQFSNSRSEMNVSTLELGDSALYLCASSLGLGGGYEQYFGPGTRLTVT.

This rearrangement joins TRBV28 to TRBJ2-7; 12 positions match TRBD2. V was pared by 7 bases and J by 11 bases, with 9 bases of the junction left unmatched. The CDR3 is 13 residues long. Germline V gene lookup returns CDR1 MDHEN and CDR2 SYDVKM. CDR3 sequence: CASTGLAGRSKYF. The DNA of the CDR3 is TGTGCCAGCACCGGACTAGCGGGACGGTCAAAGTACTTC. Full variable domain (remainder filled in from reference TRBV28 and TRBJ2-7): DVKVTQSSRYLVKRTGEKVFLECVQDMDHENMFWYRQDPGLGLRLIYFSYDVKMKEKGDIPEGYSVSREKKERFSLILESASTNQTSMYLCASTGLAGRSKYFGPGTRLTVT.

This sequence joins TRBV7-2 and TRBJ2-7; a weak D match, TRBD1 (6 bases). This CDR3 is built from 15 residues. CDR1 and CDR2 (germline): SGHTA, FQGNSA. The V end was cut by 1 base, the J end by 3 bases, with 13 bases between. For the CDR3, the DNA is TGTGCCAGCAGCTTAGTTGGGCTAGGGGGCTACGAGCAGTACTTC. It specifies CASSLVGLGGYEQYF.

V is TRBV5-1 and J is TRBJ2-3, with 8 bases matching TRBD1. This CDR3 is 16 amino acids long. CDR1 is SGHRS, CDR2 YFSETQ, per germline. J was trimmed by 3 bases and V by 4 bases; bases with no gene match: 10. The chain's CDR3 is CASSPAGRGPTDTQYF. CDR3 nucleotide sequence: TGCGCCAGCAGCCCCGCGGGCAGGGGGCCAACAGATACGCAGTATTTT.

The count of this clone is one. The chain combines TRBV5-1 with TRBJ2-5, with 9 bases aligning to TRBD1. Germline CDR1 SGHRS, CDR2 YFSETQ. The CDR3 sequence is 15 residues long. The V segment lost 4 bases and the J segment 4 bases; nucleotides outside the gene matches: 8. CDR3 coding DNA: TGCGCCAGCAGCGGGGGACAGGGAATGTCAGAGACCCAGTACTTC. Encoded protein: CASSGGQGMSETQYF.

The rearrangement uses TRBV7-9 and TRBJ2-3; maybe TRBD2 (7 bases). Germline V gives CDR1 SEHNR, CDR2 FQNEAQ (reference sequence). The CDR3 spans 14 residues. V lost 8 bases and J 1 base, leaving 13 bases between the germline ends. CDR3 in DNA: TGTGCCAGCGGGGGCGGGAGTGGCACAGATACGCAGTATTTT. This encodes CASGGGSGTDTQYF. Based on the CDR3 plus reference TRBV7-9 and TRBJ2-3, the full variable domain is DTGVSQNPRHKITKRGQNVTFRCDPISEHNRLYWYRQTLGQGPEFLTYFQNEAQLEKSRLLSDRFSAERPKGSFSTLEIQRTEQGDSAMYLCASGGGSGTDTQYFGPGTRLTVL.

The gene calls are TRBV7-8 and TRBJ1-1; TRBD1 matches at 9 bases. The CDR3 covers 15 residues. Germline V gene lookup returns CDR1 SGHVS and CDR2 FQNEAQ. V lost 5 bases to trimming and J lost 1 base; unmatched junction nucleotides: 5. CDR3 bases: TGTGCCAGCAGCAGAGGGACAGGGCGGAACACTGAAGCTTTCTTT. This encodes CASSRGTGRNTEAFF. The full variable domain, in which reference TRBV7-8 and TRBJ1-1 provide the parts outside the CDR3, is GAGVSQSPRYKVAKRGQDVALRCDPISGHVSLFWYQQALGQGPEFLTYFQNEAQLDKSGLPSDRFFAERPEGSVSTLKIQRTQQEDSAVYLCASSRGTGRNTEAFFGQGTRLTVV.

The CDR3 region is CASRPTGGSPLHF. The CDR3 DNA sequence: TGTGCCAGCAGACCTACGGGGGGCTCACCCCTCCACTTT. The chain is built from TRBV6-6 and TRBJ1-6, with D maybe TRBD1 (6 bases). The CDR3 covers 13 residues. V was trimmed by 6 bases and J by 10 bases, leaving 13 bases between them. Germline assignment: CDR1 MNHNY and CDR2 SVGAGI (reference sequence).

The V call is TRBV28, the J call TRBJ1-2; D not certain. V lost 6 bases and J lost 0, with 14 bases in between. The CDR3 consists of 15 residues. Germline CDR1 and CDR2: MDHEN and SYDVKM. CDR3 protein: CASRPTGRPNYGYTF. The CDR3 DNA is TGTGCCAGCAGACCGACGGGTCGTCCTAACTATGGCTACACCTTC.

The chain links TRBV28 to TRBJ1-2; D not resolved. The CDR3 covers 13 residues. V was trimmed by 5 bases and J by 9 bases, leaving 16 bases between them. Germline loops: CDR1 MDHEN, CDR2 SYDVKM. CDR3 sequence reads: CASSTLRTYSYTF. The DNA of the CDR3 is TGTGCCAGCAGTACCCTCCGGACTTATAGCTACACCTTC.

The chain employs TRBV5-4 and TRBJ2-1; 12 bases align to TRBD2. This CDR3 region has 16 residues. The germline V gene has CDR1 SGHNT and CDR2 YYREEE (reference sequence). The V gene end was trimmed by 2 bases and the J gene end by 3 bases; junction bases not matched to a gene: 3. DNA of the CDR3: TGTGCCAGCAGCTTTTGGACTAGCGGGATCTACAATGAGCAGTTCTTC. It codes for CASSFWTSGIYNEQFF.

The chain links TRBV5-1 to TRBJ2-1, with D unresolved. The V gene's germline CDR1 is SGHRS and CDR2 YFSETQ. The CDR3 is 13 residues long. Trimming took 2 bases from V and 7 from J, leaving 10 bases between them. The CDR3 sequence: CASSFEGNNEQFF. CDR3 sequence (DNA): TGCGCCAGCAGCTTCGAAGGAAATAATGAGCAGTTCTTC.